The 13 T cell receptor beta chains in this list originate from one sample, sequenced in a study of blood T cell repertoires in COVID-19. Repertoires were generated with immunoSEQ multiplex PCR, while TCRdb's copy carries only in-frame clones and drops some. The sample has approximately 190,000 clones, approximately 90% seen once; the top ten hold 20% to 25%. Sample: PBMCs or T cells enriched from blood (not recorded which). The receptors come from a woman in her forties in a cohort exposed to, infected with or recovered from COVID-19 (not recorded which).

The chain couples TRBV5-1 to TRBJ1-2; unclear D gene. The V end was cut by 4 bases, the J end by 0 bases, with 10 bases between. The germline CDR1 and CDR2 sequences are SGHRS and YFSETQ. The CDR3 totals 14 residues. The CDR3 is CASSDTGANYGYTF. CDR3 DNA sequence: TGCGCCAGCAGCGACACGGGAGCTAACTATGGCTACACCTTC.

This clone is a singleton in its sample. Additional DNA sequences in this sample encode the identical CDR3. The rearrangement uses TRBV4-1 and TRBJ2-7, with 9 bases that match TRBD1. Trimming at V came to 0 bases and at J to 2 bases, leaving 2 bases not matched to a gene. CDR1 is MGHRA, CDR2 YSYEKL, per germline. The CDR3 extends over 15 amino acids. CDR3 residues: CASSQEDRGAYEQYF. The DNA of the CDR3 is TGCGCCAGCAGCCAAGAAGACAGGGGGGCCTACGAGCAGTACTTC.

V and J are TRBV7-9 and TRBJ1-6; 7 bases agree with TRBD1. CDR1 is SEHNR and CDR2 is FQNEAQ in the germline V gene (reference sequence). V trimming: 5 bases; J trimming: 8 bases; junction bases outside the gene matches: 9. This CDR3 has 15 residues. The CDR3 sequence is CASSKSGQVYSPLHF. CDR3 DNA sequence: TGTGCCAGCAGCAAATCCGGACAGGTGTATTCACCCCTCCACTTT.

V is TRBV7-2 and J is TRBJ2-3; D may be TRBD1 (6 bases). Between the trimmed V and J ends, which lost 1 base and 0 bases, there was a span of 8 bases. CDR3 length: 15 residues. Germline values: CDR1 SGHTA, CDR2 FQGNSA. CDR3 region: CASSLVGTSTDTQYF. CDR3 bases: TGTGCCAGCAGCTTAGTGGGGACAAGCACAGATACGCAGTATTTT.

This clone was detected only once. The chain joins TRBV15 to TRBJ1-2, with no clear D. The CDR3 is 14 residues long. Trimming stripped 5 bases from V and 0 bases from J, with 10 bases between. Germline V gene sequence: CDR1 LNHNV, CDR2 YYDKDF (reference sequence). CDR3 residues: CATSPEVANYGYTF. For the CDR3, the DNA is TGTGCCACCAGCCCTGAGGTGGCTAACTATGGCTACACCTTC.

Only a few counts were recorded for this clone. The V gene is TRBV7-2, the J gene TRBJ2-1; 10 bases line up with TRBD2. V dropped 5 bases and J dropped 10; count of bases not matched to a gene: 11. Per the germline V gene, CDR1 is SGHTA and CDR2 is FQGNSA. The CDR3 covers 15 residues. Here the CDR3 DNA reads TGTGCCAGCAGCCCAATTGTAGCGGGGGGCCGGGAGCAGTTCTTC. This gives the protein CASSPIVAGGREQFF.

This chain joins TRBV11-3 and TRBJ2-1; 12 bases match TRBD1. This CDR3 has 18 amino acids. J gave up 4 bases and V 5 bases, and 12 bases lay outside the gene matches. Looked up from germline, CDR1 is SGHNT and CDR2 is YENEEA. The CDR3 sequence is CASSARDRGPLPYNEQFF. CDR3 DNA sequence: TGTGCCAGCAGCGCCAGGGACAGGGGGCCCCTTCCGTACAATGAGCAGTTCTTC.

By sample share, this clone is medium-sized (0.01 to 0.1%). The chain joins TRBV6-4 to TRBJ2-1, with 10 positions matching TRBD2. V shed 6 bases and J 0 bases; nucleotides not matched to a gene: 2. The CDR3 length is 15 residues. Germline loops: CDR1 MRHNA, CDR2 SNTAGT. The DNA for the CDR3 is TGTGCCAGCAGCGGGACTAGCGACTCCTACAATGAGCAGTTCTTC. This gives the protein CASSGTSDSYNEQFF.

The chain couples TRBV9 to TRBJ2-1, with 9 bases identical to TRBD2. V dropped 2 bases and J dropped 0; count of bases not matched to a gene: 3. Germline CDR1 SGDLS, CDR2 YYNGEE. This CDR3 region has 16 residues. For the CDR3, the DNA is TGTGCCAGCAGCGTGAGCGGGAGGAGCTCCTACAATGAGCAGTTCTTC. This translates into CASSVSGRSSYNEQFF.

At least ten counts were recorded for this clone. V usage is TRBV30 and J usage is TRBJ2-3; a weak D match, TRBD1 (5 bases). V dropped 7 bases and J dropped 0 bases, with 17 bases sitting between them. The CDR3 contains 15 residues. Germline-derived CDR1 and CDR2 are GTSNPN and SVGIG (reference sequence). The CDR3 region has the DNA TGTGCCTCTACTCAGTGGGGCGGAAGCACAGATACGCAGTATTTT. Its protein product is CASTQWGGSTDTQYF.

The V call is TRBV5-1, the J call TRBJ1-2, with TRBD1 identical over 7 bases. This CDR3 has 15 residues. Germline V lookup: CDR1 SGHRS, CDR2 YFSETQ. V gave up 3 bases and J gave up 8 bases; unmatched junction bases: 13. The CDR3 loop is CASSSLTGTQRGYTF. CDR3 coding DNA: TGCGCCAGCAGCTCCCTGACAGGGACTCAGCGAGGCTACACCTTC.

The chain employs TRBV27 and TRBJ1-4; tentatively, D is TRBD1 (5 bases). Deletions cut 2 bases from V and 0 bases from J, with 10 bases between. CDR3 length equals 16 residues. Per germline, CDR1 MNHEY and CDR2 SMNVEV (reference sequence). The CDR3 coding sequence is TGTGCCAGCAGTTTACGGACACCTGCAACTAATGAAAAACTGTTTTTT. This codes for CASSLRTPATNEKLFF.

The chain carries TRBV29-1 and TRBJ1-2; no clear D gene. With 2 bases removed from V and 3 bases from J, the gap between germline ends came to 10 bases. CDR1 and CDR2 from the germline V gene are SQVTM and ANQGSEA. The length of the CDR3 is 13 residues. The CDR3 sequence is CSVESTKHYGYTF. DNA for the CDR3: TGCAGCGTTGAATCGACAAAACACTATGGCTACACCTTC. Full variable domain (remainder filled in from reference TRBV29-1 and TRBJ1-2): SAVISQKPSRDICQRGTSLTIQCQVDSQVTMMFWYRQQPGQSLTLIATANQGSEATYESGFVIDKFPISRPNLTFSTLTVSNMSPEDSSIYLCSVESTKHYGYTFGSGTRLTVV.